This entry lists 26 T cell receptor beta chains sequenced from one sample in a study of cytomegalovirus exposure and HLA in healthy donors. The PCR used 60 Vbeta and 13 Jbeta primers. Produced via immunoSEQ multiplex PCR; TCRdb's table is partial and in-frame only. The sample lists some 150,000 clones; 82% were seen once. The sequencing input was PBMCs. The source of these receptors is a man in his thirties or forties in good health and CMV-seropositive.

The chain links TRBV6-4 to TRBJ2-7; 7 nucleotides match TRBD2. V shed 3 bases and J 6 bases; nucleotides not matched to a gene: 2. Germline CDR1 is MRHNA and CDR2 is SNTAGT. The length of the CDR3 is 12 residues. The CDR3 protein is CASSDGTTEQYF. The CDR3 region has the DNA TGTGCCAGCAGTGATGGGACTACCGAGCAGTACTTC.

V usage is TRBV9 and J usage is TRBJ2-1; 7 bases agree with TRBD2. The CDR3 runs to 15 residues. CDR1 and CDR2 (germline): SGDLS, YYNGEE. V dropped 0 bases and J dropped 2; count of bases not matched to a gene: 2. The CDR3 spells CASSVVGGAYNEQFF. CDR3 DNA: TGTGCCAGCAGCGTAGTGGGGGGGGCCTACAATGAGCAGTTCTTC.

The CDR3 spells CASSSPGLAGPITDTQYF. The CDR3 DNA reads TGTGCCAGCAGCTCCCCGGGACTAGCGGGACCTATCACAGATACGCAGTATTTT. The chain combines TRBV7-2 with TRBJ2-3, with TRBD2 identical over 13 bases. The germline CDR1 and CDR2 sequences are SGHTA and FQGNSA. J gave up 2 bases and V 4 bases, and 9 bases lay outside the gene matches. The CDR3 is 18 residues long.

This chain links TRBV19 with TRBJ1-1; D remains ambiguous. This CDR3 contains 13 residues. V was pared by 7 bases and J by 2 bases, with 11 bases between. Germline CDR1 and CDR2: LNHDA and SQIVND (reference sequence). CDR3 coding DNA: TGTGCCAGTACAACAGAGCTTAACACTGAAGCTTTCTTT. Encoded protein: CASTTELNTEAFF.

This clone was seen once. The chain has TRBV6-6 and TRBJ2-2; 7 bases fit TRBD2. Germline V gene data show CDR1 as MNHNY and CDR2 as SVGAGI (reference sequence). J lost 7 bases, V lost 0 bases, and 5 bases had no gene match. CDR3 size: 15 residues. In DNA form, the CDR3 reads TGTGCCAGCAGTTACTCGGGGGGGAGTAGCGGGGAGCTGTTTTTT. Amino acid sequence: CASSYSGGSSGELFF.

The chain couples TRBV6-4 to TRBJ2-1; 12 nucleotides agree with TRBD1. Losses at the gene ends were 5 bases for V and 8 bases for J; bases not matched to a gene: 4. Germline-derived CDR1 and CDR2 are MRHNA and SNTAGT. The CDR3 consists of 14 residues. The CDR3 nucleotides read TGTGCCAGCAGTTCCGGGACAGGGGGCGATGAGCAGTTCTTC. It specifies CASSSGTGGDEQFF.

This clone has more than one count but fewer than ten. V and J are TRBV4-1 and TRBJ2-7, with D perhaps TRBD1 (5 bases). CDR3 size: 16 residues. Germline CDR1 is MGHRA and CDR2 is YSYEKL. Trimming removed 1 base at V and 2 bases at J, with 15 bases between. The CDR3: CASSQAPGKGTYEQYF. CDR3 DNA: TGCGCCAGCAGCCAAGCCCCAGGGAAGGGGACCTACGAGCAGTACTTC.

This rearrangement joins TRBV15 to TRBJ1-1, with unresolved D. The CDR3 spans 14 residues. V dropped 0 bases and J dropped 4 bases, with 9 bases sitting between them. CDR1 is LNHNV and CDR2 is YYDKDF in the germline V gene (reference sequence). In DNA, the CDR3 is TGTGCCACCAGCAGAGAACTTGACTTCACTGAAGCTTTCTTT. Translating gives CATSRELDFTEAFF.

This rearrangement joins TRBV4-3 to TRBJ2-3; tentatively, D is TRBD2 (6 bases). CDR1 and CDR2 from the germline V gene are LGHNA and YSLEER. With 2 bases removed from V and 2 bases from J, the gap between germline ends came to 11 bases. This CDR3 has 15 residues. Here the CDR3 reads CASSQLWTITDTQYF. The CDR3 DNA sequence: TGCGCCAGCAGCCAATTATGGACTATCACAGATACGCAGTATTTT.

The CDR3 reads CASSGLGRREQYF. The CDR3 region has the DNA TGTGCCAGCAGCGGCCTGGGCCGTCGCGAGCAGTACTTC. V and J are TRBV13 and TRBJ2-7; D ambiguous. The V gene lost 5 bases and the J gene lost 6 bases, with 14 bases spanning the gap. CDR3 length: 13 residues. Germline loops: CDR1 PRHDT, CDR2 FYEKMQ (reference sequence).

V usage is TRBV10-3 and J usage is TRBJ1-1; 7 nucleotides agree with TRBD1. Trimming at V came to 10 bases and at J to 3 bases, leaving 11 bases not matched to a gene. Germline V gene sequence: CDR1 ENHRY, CDR2 SYGVKD. This CDR3 contains 14 residues. In DNA, the CDR3 is TGTGCCACTTCTTCGCTTCAGGGGGACACTGAAGCTTTCTTT. Residues: CATSSLQGDTEAFF.

V and J are TRBV7-2 and TRBJ2-7; D gene unclear. The CDR3 loop spans 14 amino acids. Trimming shortened V by 3 bases and J by 0 bases, and 9 bases separated the two germline ends. From germline, CDR1 is SGHTA and CDR2 FQGNSA. The DNA of the CDR3 is TGTGCCAGCAGCTTGGAGAGATTCTCCTACGAGCAGTACTTC. This encodes CASSLERFSYEQYF. Variable domain in full (rest from reference TRBV7-2 and TRBJ2-7): GAGVSQSPSNKVTEKGKDVELRCDPISGHTALYWYRQSLGQGLEFLIYFQGNSAPDKSGLPSDRFSAERTGGSVSTLTIQRTQQEDSAVYLCASSLERFSYEQYFGPGTRLTVT.

The chain has TRBV5-1 and TRBJ2-5; the match to TRBD2 covers 8 bases. Trimming took 0 bases from V and 3 from J; bases not matched to a gene: 4. This CDR3 has 15 amino acids. Per the germline V gene, CDR1 is SGHRS and CDR2 is YFSETQ. CDR3 amino acids: CASSLGGSGEETQYF. In DNA, the CDR3 is TGCGCCAGCAGCTTGGGGGGTAGCGGGGAAGAGACCCAGTACTTC.

The CDR3 DNA reads TGTGCCAGCAGTTATACTAGACGGACCCCTAACACTGAAGCTTTCTTT. Residues: CASSYTRRTPNTEAFF. The V call is TRBV6-5, the J call TRBJ1-1; D is unresolved. The CDR3 totals 16 residues. The ends were cut back, 3 bases at V and 2 bases at J, with 16 bases in the middle. CDR1 is MNHEY and CDR2 is SVGAGI in the germline V gene.

The chain links TRBV9 to TRBJ1-6; 12 bases agree with TRBD1. Germline V gene data show CDR1 as SGDLS and CDR2 as YYNGEE. CDR3 length: 14 residues. The ends lost 4 bases at V and 9 bases at J; junction bases unmatched: 2. The chain's CDR3 is CASSLGQGASPLHF. As DNA, the CDR3 is TGTGCCAGCAGCTTGGGACAGGGGGCTTCACCCCTCCACTTT.

The V gene is TRBV5-6, the J gene TRBJ2-7; 9 nucleotides agree with TRBD1. The CDR3 extends over 14 amino acids. Germline V gives CDR1 SGHDT, CDR2 YYEEEE. V gave up 5 bases and J gave up 3 bases; unmatched junction bases: 6. Written as DNA, the CDR3 is TGTGCCAGCAGTTATGACAGGGGGGACTACGAGCAGTACTTC. This translates into CASSYDRGDYEQYF.

The gene calls are TRBV6-1 and TRBJ1-5; D may be TRBD1 (6 bases). Trimming took off 2 bases at V and 3 bases at J, with 8 bases between the two ends. This CDR3 has 14 residues. Germline lookup yields CDR1 MNHNS and CDR2 SASEGT. The CDR3: CASSETGNNQPQHF. Here the CDR3 DNA reads TGTGCCAGCAGTGAAACAGGGAACAATCAGCCCCAGCATTTT.

This clone was seen a handful of times. V usage is TRBV28 and J usage is TRBJ1-4, with D perhaps TRBD1 (5 bases). Germline V gives CDR1 MDHEN, CDR2 SYDVKM. The ends were cut back, 2 bases at V and 2 bases at J, with 15 bases in the middle. The CDR3 extends over 17 amino acids. The CDR3 DNA reads as TGTGCCAGCAGTTTACACCTCGGGGGATCGACTAATGAAAAACTGTTTTTT. Its protein product is CASSLHLGGSTNEKLFF.

In this sample, this clone turned up once. The chain has TRBV6-5 and TRBJ2-7; a possible D gene is TRBD2 (5 bases). V was pared by 0 bases and J by 1 base, with 7 bases between. CDR3 length: 14 residues. Germline CDR1 and CDR2: MNHEY and SVGAGI. The CDR3 sequence: CASSYSRESYEQYF. As DNA, the CDR3 is TGTGCCAGCAGTTACTCGAGGGAATCCTACGAGCAGTACTTC.

This clone appeared a single time. Germline is not matched at one junction end, which may reflect a read error. V gene TRBV28 combines with J gene TRBJ2-4; D possibly corresponds to TRBD2 (6 bases). There are 15 residues in the CDR3. Germline V lookup: CDR1 MDHEN, CDR2 SYDVKM. The DNA of the CDR3 is TGTGCCAGCACCCACCAGACGGGAGCCAAAAACAGTCAGTACTTC. Translated: CASTHQTGAKNSQYF. Drawing the rest from reference TRBV28 and TRBJ2-4, the complete variable domain is DVKVTQSSRYLVKRTGEKVFLECVQDMDHENMFWYRQDPGLGLRLIYFSYDVKMKEKGDIPEGYSVSREKKERFSLILESASTNQTSMYLCASTHQTGAKNSQYFGAGTRLSVL.

The V gene is TRBV25-1, the J gene TRBJ1-1, with 8 bases aligning to TRBD1. Germline V gives CDR1 MGHDK, CDR2 SYGVNS. Trimming removed 4 bases from V and 3 bases from J; junction bases left unmatched: 7. The CDR3 runs to 15 residues. The CDR3 DNA follows: TGTGCCAGCAGTGTCCACCTGACAGGGGACACTGAAGCTTTCTTT. This sequence encodes CASSVHLTGDTEAFF.

V gene TRBV14 combines with J gene TRBJ2-7; 7 bases agree with TRBD1. This CDR3 comprises 15 residues. Trimming removed 3 bases from V and 2 bases from J; junction bases left unmatched: 7. CDR1 is SGHDN and CDR2 is FVKESK in the germline V gene. The DNA of the CDR3 is TGTGCCAGCAGCCATTTCTGGCAGGGGGCCTACGAGCAGTACTTC. It yields the protein CASSHFWQGAYEQYF.

This clone has just one count. The V and J genes are TRBV20-1 and TRBJ2-3, with TRBD1 identical over 8 bases. This CDR3 has 11 residues. Germline CDR1 is DFQATT and CDR2 is SNEGSKA (reference sequence). The V and J ends lost 7 bases and 4 bases, in that order; junction bases with no gene match: 1. In DNA form, the CDR3 reads TGCAGTGAACAGGGGGCAGATACGCAGTATTTT. This encodes CSEQGADTQYF.

V usage is TRBV6-5 and J usage is TRBJ1-2; D call uncertain. V was cut by 5 bases and J by 4 bases, with 11 bases left in between. The germline V gene encodes CDR1 MNHEY and CDR2 SVGAGI. This CDR3 is built from 13 residues. Here the CDR3 reads CASSPSGAYGYTF. CDR3 DNA sequence: TGTGCCAGCAGTCCCAGCGGAGCCTATGGCTACACCTTC.

The V and J genes are TRBV5-8 and TRBJ2-7; 11 bases fit TRBD2. The J segment lost 3 bases and the V segment lost 0 bases, leaving 5 bases of the junction unmatched. Germline values: CDR1 SGHTS, CDR2 YDEGEE. CDR3 size: 16 residues. Here the CDR3 reads CASSLEGLAVVYEQYF. The CDR3 region has the DNA TGTGCCAGCAGCTTGGAGGGACTAGCGGTGGTCTACGAGCAGTACTTC.

The chain is built from TRBV28 and TRBJ2-7; TRBD2 is a possible D gene (5 bases). The CDR3 length is 13 residues. Trimming took 7 bases from V and 8 from J, leaving 18 bases between them. Germline V CDR1 and CDR2: MDHEN, SYDVKM. CDR3 residues: CASTKMVRGQQYF. CDR3 bases: TGTGCCAGCACCAAAATGGTTCGAGGGCAGCAGTACTTC.